These T cell receptor beta chains were read from a single sample in a study of hypomethylating agent response in myelodysplastic syndrome. Some clones are missing from TCRdb's copy, which holds only in-frame ones; the method was immunoSEQ multiplex PCR. The profile shows a few thousand clones, about 81% of them singletons. This specimen consisted of bone marrow, obtained before or after starting hypomethylating agent treatment for myelodysplastic syndrome (not recorded which). The receptors shown here come from a human donor with myelodysplastic syndrome. Each CDR3 is given with its conserved first and last residue. The D gene is left open where the match is weak. Clone sizes are given selectively: once, few, many, or a class where the clone is expanded.

cdr3_aa: CASSFTGTGYTEAFF
cdr3_nt: TGCGCCAGCAGCTTTACCGGGACAGGGTACACTGAAGCTTTCTTT
d_call: TRBD1
j_call: TRBJ1-1
clone_size: NA
v_call: TRBV5-1

cdr3_aa: CASTTAPGGSSPLHF
cdr3_nt: TGTGCCAGCACCACCGCCCCCGGGGGCAGCTCACCCCTCCACTTT
d_call: NA
j_call: TRBJ1-6
clone_size: NA
v_call: TRBV6-5

cdr3_aa: CASSPWRGAYEQYF
cdr3_nt: TGTGCCAGCAGTCCATGGCGGGGAGCCTACGAGCAGTACTTC
d_call: NA
j_call: TRBJ2-7
clone_size: NA
v_call: TRBV6-5

cdr3_aa: CASSLSAGEAFF
cdr3_nt: TGTGCCAGCAGTTTATCTGCTGGTGAAGCTTTCTTT
d_call: NA
j_call: TRBJ1-1
clone_size: NA
v_call: TRBV28

cdr3_aa: CASSPTENQPQHF
cdr3_nt: TGTGCCAGCAGCCCGACAGAGAATCAGCCCCAGCATTTT
d_call: NA
j_call: TRBJ1-5
clone_size: NA
v_call: TRBV11-1

cdr3_aa: CASSLVGQGWDEQFF
cdr3_nt: TGTGCCAGCAGCTTAGTTGGACAGGGCTGGGATGAGCAGTTCTTC
d_call: TRBD1
j_call: TRBJ2-1
clone_size: NA
v_call: TRBV7-8

cdr3_aa: CAWSRLYGGGSDTQYF
cdr3_nt: TGTGCCTGGAGTCGCCTTTATGGCGGGGGATCCGATACGCAGTATTTT
d_call: TRBD2
j_call: TRBJ2-3
clone_size: NA
v_call: TRBV30

cdr3_aa: CASTEGTGNDEQFF
cdr3_nt: TGTGCCAGCACCGAAGGGACAGGGAACGATGAGCAGTTCTTC
d_call: TRBD1
j_call: TRBJ2-1
clone_size: NA
v_call: TRBV27

cdr3_aa: CASSIGQPSTDTQYF
cdr3_nt: TGTGCCAGCAGTATTGGACAGCCTAGCACAGATACGCAGTATTTT
d_call: NA
j_call: TRBJ2-3
clone_size: once
v_call: TRBV27

cdr3_aa: CASSENRDQETQYF
cdr3_nt: TGTGCCAGCAGTGAAAACAGGGACCAAGAGACCCAGTACTTC
d_call: NA
j_call: TRBJ2-5
clone_size: NA
v_call: TRBV2

cdr3_aa: CASSYVGTGNTDTQYF
cdr3_nt: TGTGCCAGCAGTTACGTCGGGACAGGAAACACAGATACGCAGTATTTT
d_call: TRBD1
j_call: TRBJ2-3
clone_size: NA
v_call: TRBV6-5

cdr3_aa: CASSLSGRGLSEQYF
cdr3_nt: TGTGCCAGCAGCTTGAGCGGCAGGGGGCTTTCCGAGCAGTACTTC
d_call: TRBD1
j_call: TRBJ2-7
clone_size: NA
v_call: TRBV5-4

cdr3_aa: CASSLDGSTDTQYF
cdr3_nt: TGTGCCAGCAGCTTAGATGGCAGCACAGATACGCAGTATTTT
d_call: NA
j_call: TRBJ2-3
clone_size: NA
v_call: TRBV11-2

cdr3_aa: CASSLGSTDTQYF
cdr3_nt: TGTGCCAGCAGCTTAGGAAGCACAGATACGCAGTATTTT
d_call: NA
j_call: TRBJ2-3
clone_size: NA
v_call: TRBV11-3

cdr3_aa: CASSPGQGLNTEAFF
cdr3_nt: TGCGCCAGCAGCCCGGGACAGGGGTTGAACACTGAAGCTTTCTTT
d_call: TRBD1
j_call: TRBJ1-1
clone_size: NA
v_call: TRBV5-1

cdr3_aa: CASSINRDNEQFF
cdr3_nt: TGTGCCAGTAGTATAAACAGGGACAATGAGCAGTTCTTC
d_call: NA
j_call: TRBJ2-1
clone_size: NA
v_call: TRBV19

cdr3_aa: CAWSGRAYEQYF
cdr3_nt: TGTGCCTGGAGTGGGCGGGCCTACGAGCAGTACTTC
d_call: NA
j_call: TRBJ2-7
clone_size: NA
v_call: TRBV30

cdr3_aa: CASSLEAGRGETQYF
cdr3_nt: TGTGCCAGCAGCTTGGAGGCAGGGCGGGGAGAGACCCAGTACTTC
d_call: NA
j_call: TRBJ2-5
clone_size: NA
v_call: TRBV5-4

cdr3_aa: CASSNSPDGTTDTQYF
cdr3_nt: TGTGCCAGTAGTAACTCTCCGGACGGGACCACAGATACGCAGTATTTT
d_call: NA
j_call: TRBJ2-3
clone_size: few
v_call: TRBV19

cdr3_aa: CASKGRGNQPQHF
cdr3_nt: TGTGCCAGCAAAGGGAGGGGCAATCAGCCCCAGCATTTT
d_call: NA
j_call: TRBJ1-5
clone_size: NA
v_call: TRBV2

cdr3_aa: CAIWSGYSNQPQHF
cdr3_nt: TGTGCCATCTGGAGTGGTTATAGCAATCAGCCCCAGCATTTT
d_call: NA
j_call: TRBJ1-5
clone_size: NA
v_call: TRBV10-3

cdr3_aa: CASSRTSGDQETQYF
cdr3_nt: TGTGCCAGCAGCAGGACTAGCGGGGATCAAGAGACCCAGTACTTC
d_call: TRBD2
j_call: TRBJ2-5
clone_size: NA
v_call: TRBV5-4

cdr3_aa: CASSHADEQYF
cdr3_nt: TGTGCCAGCAGCCACGCGGACGAGCAGTACTTC
d_call: NA
j_call: TRBJ2-7
clone_size: few
v_call: TRBV7-9

cdr3_aa: CASSFTRQRNTGELFF
cdr3_nt: TGTGCCAGCAGCTTTACCAGACAGAGGAACACCGGGGAGCTGTTTTTT
d_call: NA
j_call: TRBJ2-2
clone_size: NA
v_call: TRBV7-9

cdr3_aa: CASSSVGLMNTEAFF
cdr3_nt: TGTGCCAGCAGCTCGGTGGGCCTTATGAACACTGAAGCTTTCTTT
d_call: NA
j_call: TRBJ1-1
clone_size: NA
v_call: TRBV5-6

cdr3_aa: CASSDRAAEAFF
cdr3_nt: TGTGCCAGTAGTGACAGGGCGGCTGAAGCTTTCTTT
d_call: TRBD1
j_call: TRBJ1-1
clone_size: NA
v_call: TRBV19

cdr3_aa: CASKRGGLNEQFF
cdr3_nt: TGCGCCAGCAAGCGGGGGGGCTTGAATGAGCAGTTCTTC
d_call: TRBD2
j_call: TRBJ2-1
clone_size: NA
v_call: TRBV10-2

cdr3_aa: CASSMSGTGNTEAFF
cdr3_nt: TGTGCCAGCAGTATGAGTGGGACGGGGAACACTGAAGCTTTCTTT
d_call: NA
j_call: TRBJ1-1
clone_size: NA
v_call: TRBV6-5

cdr3_aa: CASSLAGPQSNQPQHF
cdr3_nt: TGTGCCAGCAGTTTAGCAGGACCCCAAAGCAATCAGCCCCAGCATTTT
d_call: NA
j_call: TRBJ1-5
clone_size: NA
v_call: TRBV6-5

cdr3_aa: CASGGSSPLHF
cdr3_nt: TGTGCCAGCGGGGGGAGTTCACCCCTCCACTTT
d_call: NA
j_call: TRBJ1-6
clone_size: NA
v_call: TRBV2

cdr3_aa: CASSHGTGNQPQHF
cdr3_nt: TGTGCCAGCAGCCACGGGACAGGCAATCAGCCCCAGCATTTT
d_call: TRBD1
j_call: TRBJ1-5
clone_size: NA
v_call: TRBV6-1